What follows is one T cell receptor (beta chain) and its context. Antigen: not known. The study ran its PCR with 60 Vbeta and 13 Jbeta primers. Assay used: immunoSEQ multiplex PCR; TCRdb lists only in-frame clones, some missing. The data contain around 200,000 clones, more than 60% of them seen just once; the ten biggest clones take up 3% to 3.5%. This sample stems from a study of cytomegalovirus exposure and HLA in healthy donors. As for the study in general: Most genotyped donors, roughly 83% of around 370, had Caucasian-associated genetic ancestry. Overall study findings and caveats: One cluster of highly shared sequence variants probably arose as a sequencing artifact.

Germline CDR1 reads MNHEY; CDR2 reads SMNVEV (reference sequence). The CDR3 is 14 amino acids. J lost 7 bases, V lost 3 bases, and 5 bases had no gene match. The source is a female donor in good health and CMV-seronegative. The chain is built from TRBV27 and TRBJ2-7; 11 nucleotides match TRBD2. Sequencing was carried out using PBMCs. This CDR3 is CASSFLAGGQEQYF. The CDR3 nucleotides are TGTGCCAGCAGTTTCTTAGCGGGAGGGCAAGAGCAGTACTTC.